Included here is one T cell receptor (beta chain) sequence, with context. Its specificity is not known. This sample stems from a study of cytomegalovirus exposure and HLA in healthy donors. The PCR used 60 Vbeta and 13 Jbeta primers. Clones were read by immunoSEQ multiplex PCR, and TCRdb kept only the in-frame ones, dropping some. Among some 100,000 clones listed, 60% to 80% were seen once. Whole-study results and caveats: CMV serostatus stood as the only immune exposure information on hand. Donors were assumed by presence/absence analyses to have roughly uniform sequencing depth. For cytomegalovirus status, the classifier reportedly gave diagnoses with high specificity and sensitivity.

This CDR3 is built from 16 residues. Germline loops: CDR1 SGHRS, CDR2 YFSETQ. Trimming cost V 0 bases and J 10 bases; bases outside gene matches: 9. The specimen was PBMCs. This sequence joins TRBV5-1 and TRBJ2-1, with 11 positions matching TRBD2. This TCR was recovered from a woman younger than 35 in good health and CMV-seropositive. CDR3 loop: CASSLVPGLAELEQFF. The CDR3 DNA reads TGCGCCAGCAGCTTGGTCCCGGGACTAGCGGAATTAGAGCAGTTCTTC. Variable domain in full (rest from reference TRBV5-1 and TRBJ2-1): KAGVTQTPRYLIKTRGQQVTLSCSPISGHRSVSWYQQTPGQGLQFLFEYFSETQRNKGNFPGRFSGRQFSNSRSEMNVSTLELGDSALYLCASSLVPGLAELEQFFGPGTRLTVL.